This T cell receptor (beta chain) was sequenced during a study of vaccination and CD4 T cells after COVID-19. Whole-study context: Blood was drawn a median roughly 68 days post second dose, range 14 to 241.

The treatment is: approximately 11-day PBMC culture with coronavirus spike peptide pools or control peptides (ViraFEST assay). This clonotype was observed a few times. Its cognate antigen is unknown. The Oncomine TCR Beta short-read assay sequenced DNA from cultured CD4+ T cells. TCRdb passed the PCR reads through MiXCR, listing each CDR3 protein once. Of 20,000 to 30,000 distinct CDR3 sequences listed, roughly 45% were seen once; the top ten hold just over 7%. Source material: CD4+ T cells from blood, cultured in vitro. The TCR sequence derives from a human donor who had recovered from COVID-19.

Here the CDR3 DNA reads TGTGCCATCAGTGAGGCCTCACGCATGGACGGATATGTGAACACTGAAGCTTTCTTT. Its protein product is CAISEASRMDGYVNTEAFF. The chain recombines TRBV10-3 with TRBJ1-1, with unresolved D. The CDR3 totals 19 residues. Germline-derived CDR1 and CDR2 are ENHRY and SYGVKD. Trimming stripped 2 bases from V and 0 bases from J, with 22 bases between.